These 30 T cell receptor beta chains share one sample of origin, sequenced in a study of blood T cells in healthy people across ages. Through a sample-barcoded 5' primer and a J-beta primer mix, a second PCR was run for roughly 6 to 11 cycles. TCRdb processed the 5' RACE reads anew with MiXCR; each CDR3 protein has one entry. Of fewer than 2 million distinct CDR3 sequences in the sample, about 39% were seen once. The sample consisted of blood. These receptors were collected from a human donor in good health.

The CDR3 is CASSYDGYEQFF. CDR3 DNA: TGTGCCAGCAGTTACGACGGGTATGAGCAGTTCTTC. The chain employs TRBV6-6 and TRBJ2-1, with D hard to call. V lost 2 bases and J 8 bases, leaving 7 bases between the germline ends. The CDR3 is 12 amino acids. Germline V CDR1 and CDR2: MNHNY, SVGAGI (reference sequence).

This clonotype was counted between two and nine times. V and J are TRBV29-1 and TRBJ2-5, with TRBD1 matching over 7 bases. The germline CDR1 and CDR2 sequences are SQVTM and ANQGSEA. J was trimmed by 5 bases and V by 6 bases; bases with no gene match: 12. There are 14 residues in the CDR3. CDR3 in DNA: TGCAGCGTCTCGACAACAGGGGTTGGGGAGACCCAGTACTTC. Translation: CSVSTTGVGETQYF.

This clonotype has only one observation. CDR3 sequence (DNA): TGTGCCAGCGGCAGACCCGAGCAGTACTTC. Its translation: CASGRPEQYF. V gene TRBV6-4 combines with J gene TRBJ2-7; D not certain. From germline, CDR1 is MRHNA and CDR2 SNTAGT. This CDR3 comprises 10 residues. V was cut by 8 bases and J by 6 bases, with 8 bases left in between.

The V and J genes are TRBV20-1 and TRBJ2-3; a weak D match, TRBD1 (6 bases). This CDR3 has 14 amino acids. The germline gives CDR1 DFQATT, CDR2 SNEGSKA (reference sequence). With 2 bases removed from V and 3 bases from J, the gap between germline ends came to 12 bases. The CDR3 loop reads CSARLPTGTDTQYF. The CDR3, as DNA: TGCAGTGCTAGACTCCCAACAGGGACAGATACGCAGTATTTT.

The rearrangement joins TRBV27 to TRBJ1-2; D possibly corresponds to TRBD1 (6 bases). With 4 bases removed from V and 7 bases from J, the gap between germline ends came to 16 bases. This CDR3 contains 14 residues. Germline V gives CDR1 MNHEY, CDR2 SMNVEV (reference sequence). CDR3 nucleotides: TGTGCCAGCAGTTCCGGACAGTTCGGAAGTGGCTACACCTTC. This translates into CASSSGQFGSGYTF.

This chain uses TRBV10-3 with TRBJ2-5; 7 positions match TRBD2. The J call is uncertain, as TRBJ2-7 better fits the DNA end. This CDR3 is 13 amino acids long. Germline CDR1 and CDR2: ENHRY and SYGVKD. The CDR3 nucleotides are TGTGCCATCACCAGCGGGGCAGTCTACGAGCAGTACTTC. It yields the protein CAITSGAVYEQYF.

V is TRBV18 and J is TRBJ2-1; 14 bases line up with TRBD2. Germline lookup yields CDR1 KGHSH and CDR2 LQKENI. J lost 5 bases, V lost 1 base, and 4 bases had no gene match. The CDR3 covers 17 residues. The CDR3 DNA is TGTGCCAGCTCACCACAGACTAGCGGGGGGGCCAACAATGAGCAGTTCTTC. Amino acid sequence: CASSPQTSGGANNEQFF.

CDR3 sequence reads: CASSQGGARGPSANTGELFF. The CDR3 DNA follows: TGCGCCAGCAGCCAAGGGGGGGCTCGAGGCCCTAGTGCGAACACCGGGGAGCTGTTTTTT. This sequence joins TRBV4-1 and TRBJ2-2; TRBD1 or TRBD2 may be the D gene (6 bases each). V lost 1 base, J lost 0 bases, and 21 bases lay in between. The CDR3 spans 20 residues. Germline CDR1 and CDR2: MGHRA and YSYEKL.

This clonotype has ten or more counts. The V gene is TRBV20-1, the J gene TRBJ2-4, with 10 bases identical to TRBD2. The V and J ends lost 0 bases and 9 bases, in that order; junction bases with no gene match: 5. The CDR3 length is 14 residues. Germline V gene lookup returns CDR1 DFQATT and CDR2 SNEGSKA (reference sequence). This chain's CDR3 is CSAREDLAGVIQYF. The CDR3, as DNA: TGCAGTGCTAGAGAAGATCTAGCGGGGGTCATTCAGTACTTC.

This clonotype has just one count. The chain couples TRBV9 to TRBJ1-6; 8 bases map to TRBD1. CDR3 size: 13 residues. With 7 bases clipped from V and 10 bases from J, the junction kept 7 bases outside the gene matches. Germline-derived CDR1 and CDR2 are SGDLS and YYNGEE. The CDR3, as DNA: TGTGCCAGCCAGGGGGCGCGGGAATCACCCCTCCACTTT. It translates to CASQGARESPLHF.

This chain connects TRBV6-5 to TRBJ1-1, with D tentatively TRBD1 (5 bases). Germline V lookup: CDR1 MNHEY, CDR2 SVGAGI. The CDR3 has 13 residues. Trimming left V 11 bases short and J 7 bases short, with 20 bases between. The CDR3 region is CAAVNFGGNEAFF. CDR3 coding DNA: TGTGCCGCCGTTAACTTTGGGGGTAATGAAGCTTTCTTT.

The chain is built from TRBV4-1 and TRBJ1-2; D might be TRBD1 (6 bases). V was clipped by 3 bases and J by 7 bases, with 18 bases between them. Per the germline V gene, CDR1 is MGHRA and CDR2 is YSYEKL. The CDR3 consists of 15 residues. DNA of the CDR3: TGCGCCAGCAGCCAGGACGGGGGCAGGGTAGGTGGCTACACCTTC. This translates into CASSQDGGRVGGYTF.

The chain recombines TRBV12-3 or TRBV12-4 with TRBJ2-4; a weak D match, TRBD2 (5 bases). The J call may be incorrect, as the DNA end agrees better with TRBJ2-7. CDR3 length: 12 residues. The CDR3 DNA sequence: TGTGCCAGCAGTTTCCGAGGGCTCGAGCAGTACTTC. Amino acids: CASSFRGLEQYF.

The V gene is TRBV7-2, the J gene TRBJ1-2; TRBD1 matches at 7 bases. After removal of 1 base from V and 8 bases from J, the junction contained 13 bases not matched to a gene. CDR1 is SGHTA, CDR2 FQGNSA, per germline. The CDR3 is 16 amino acids. The CDR3: CASSLVGMTGQQGYTF. Here the CDR3 DNA reads TGTGCCAGCAGCTTAGTTGGTATGACGGGACAGCAGGGCTACACCTTC.

V gene TRBV4-2 combines with J gene TRBJ2-1; TRBD2 agrees at 9 bases. This CDR3 is built from 16 residues. After removal of 4 bases from V and 8 bases from J, the junction contained 12 bases not matched to a gene. The germline V gene encodes CDR1 LGHNA and CDR2 YNFKEQ. CDR3 region: CASSRGSGGGADEQFF. DNA for the CDR3: TGTGCCAGCAGCCGAGGTAGCGGGGGAGGCGCCGATGAGCAGTTCTTC.

Comments on this clonotype: A read error may account for a junction end that differs from germline. V gene TRBV7-9 combines with J gene TRBJ1-1; no definite D call. The CDR3 spans 11 residues. The V gene's germline CDR1 is SEHNR and CDR2 FQNEAQ (reference sequence). This CDR3 is CTSSPLAEAFF. The CDR3 bases are TGTACCAGCAGCCCCCTGGCTGAAGCTTTCTTT.

V usage is TRBV5-1 and J usage is TRBJ2-7; 8 bases are a match to TRBD1. The J segment lost 0 bases and the V segment lost 4 bases, leaving 6 bases of the junction unmatched. The CDR3 loop spans 15 amino acids. From germline, CDR1 is SGHRS and CDR2 YFSETQ. The CDR3 sequence: CASSGPGQASYEQYF. The CDR3 DNA is TGCGCCAGCAGCGGGCCGGGACAGGCCTCCTACGAGCAGTACTTC.

V gene TRBV18 combines with J gene TRBJ1-1; D is perhaps TRBD1 (5 bases). Deletions cut 3 bases from V and 1 base from J, with 12 bases between. The CDR3 consists of 15 residues. Germline loops: CDR1 KGHSH, CDR2 LQKENI. This CDR3 reads CASSPSGRENTEAFF. The CDR3 coding sequence is TGTGCCAGCTCACCTAGTGGCAGGGAGAACACTGAAGCTTTCTTT.

The chain uses TRBV7-7 and TRBJ2-6; D gene uncertain. The CDR3 spans 16 residues. Germline V gene sequence: CDR1 SSHAT, CDR2 FNYEAQ (reference sequence). V lost 5 bases to trimming and J lost 0 bases, with 11 bases between them. The CDR3, as DNA: TGTGCCAGCAGCCCCCTCACGGCCTCTGGGGCCAACGTCCTGACTTTC. It codes for CASSPLTASGANVLTF.

This clonotype was seen a handful of times. The chain carries TRBV20-1 and TRBJ1-2; 8 positions match TRBD1. Germline V gene sequence: CDR1 DFQATT, CDR2 SNEGSKA (reference sequence). J lost 6 bases, V lost 0 bases, and 12 bases had no gene match. This CDR3 has 16 residues. The CDR3 is CSARDSTTGEFNGYTF. The CDR3 nucleotides read TGCAGTGCTAGAGATTCGACGACAGGGGAATTTAATGGCTACACCTTC.

The rearrangement joins TRBV5-1 to TRBJ2-4; possible D gene TRBD2, 6 bases. The germline V and J ends were trimmed by 3 bases and 9 bases, with 13 bases remaining between them. The length of the CDR3 is 13 residues. Germline values: CDR1 SGHRS, CDR2 YFSETQ. CDR3 in DNA: TGCGCCAGCAGCTCTCCTAGCGAACGCATTCAGTACTTC. Residues: CASSSPSERIQYF. Supplemented by reference TRBV5-1 and TRBJ2-4, the full variable domain reads KAGVTQTPRYLIKTRGQQVTLSCSPISGHRSVSWYQQTPGQGLQFLFEYFSETQRNKGNFPGRFSGRQFSNSRSEMNVSTLELGDSALYLCASSSPSERIQYFGAGTRLSVL.

This clonotype was detected many times. This chain links TRBV12-3 or TRBV12-4 with TRBJ2-3; no firm D call. The V and J ends lost 6 bases and 0 bases respectively, with 13 bases between them. The CDR3 sequence is 15 residues long. The DNA for the CDR3 is TGTGCCAGCAGCTTGGACGGAGTAAGCACAGATACGCAGTATTTT. This codes for CASSLDGVSTDTQYF.

This clonotype was counted only a few times. A junction boundary mismatches the germline segment, possibly from a read error. J is TRBJ2-7 and V is TRBV3-1; D not resolved. The CDR3 is 11 residues long. Germline V gene lookup returns CDR1 LGHDT and CDR2 YNNKEL (reference sequence). The CDR3 loop is CASSRAYGQYF. The CDR3, as DNA: TGTGCCAGCAGCAGAGCCTACGGGCAGTACTTC.

This clonotype was seen a few times. J is TRBJ2-7 and V is TRBV6-2 or TRBV6-3; D gene ambiguous. Germline V gene sequence: CDR1 MNHEY, CDR2 SVGEGT. The CDR3 has 13 residues. The V and J ends lost 6 bases and 2 bases respectively, with 11 bases between them. Here the CDR3 reads CASSRTLTYEQYF. As DNA, the CDR3 is TGTGCCAGCAGCCGCACCCTTACCTACGAGCAGTACTTC.

The rearrangement uses TRBV7-2 and TRBJ1-2, with D perhaps matching TRBD1 (6 bases). Looked up from germline, CDR1 is SGHTA and CDR2 is FQGNSA. Trimming stripped 5 bases from V and 1 base from J, with 11 bases between. The CDR3 runs 14 residues. The CDR3 sequence: CASSPTGLNYGYTF. In DNA form, the CDR3 reads TGTGCCAGCAGCCCAACAGGGCTTAACTATGGCTACACCTTC. The full variable domain, its missing parts supplied by reference TRBV7-2 and TRBJ1-2, is GAGVSQSPSNKVTEKGKDVELRCDPISGHTALYWYRQSLGQGLEFLIYFQGNSAPDKSGLPSDRFSAERTGGSVSTLTIQRTQQEDSAVYLCASSPTGLNYGYTFGSGTRLTVV.

This clonotype was detected only a few times. J is TRBJ2-7 and V is TRBV12-3 or TRBV12-4; tentatively, D is TRBD1 (6 bases). CDR3 length: 13 amino acids. V was shortened by 6 bases and J by 4 bases, with 13 bases between the two germline ends. As DNA, the CDR3 is TGTGCCAGCAGGGACCGAACAGGGTACGAGCAGTACTTC. Translated, it gives CASRDRTGYEQYF.

As for this clonotype: A single base separates this from a much larger clone, so it may be a read error. The chain combines TRBV20-1 with TRBJ2-1; TRBD2 matches 7 bases. Germline CDR1 and CDR2: DFQATT and SNEGSKA (reference sequence). The CDR3 is made up of 16 amino acids. V lost 6 bases to trimming and J lost 0 bases; unmatched junction nucleotides: 11. CDR3 coding DNA: TGCAGTGCGGAGGGAAGCGGGGCCAGCTCCTACAATGAGCAGTTCTTC. The encoded protein is CSAEGSGASSYNEQFF.

This clonotype appeared many times. The rearrangement joins TRBV28 to TRBJ2-6; D not certain. Deletions cut 2 bases from V and 0 bases from J, with 5 bases between. The CDR3 totals 15 residues. CDR1 and CDR2 (germline): MDHEN, SYDVKM. CDR3 in amino acids: CASSLPGSGANVLTF. CDR3 sequence (DNA): TGTGCCAGCAGTTTACCCGGCTCTGGGGCCAACGTCCTGACTTTC.

The V gene is TRBV5-6, the J gene TRBJ2-7; 9 bases line up with TRBD1. The germline V gene has CDR1 SGHDT and CDR2 YYEEEE. V lost 0 bases to trimming and J lost 5 bases; unmatched junction nucleotides: 9. The CDR3 loop spans 16 amino acids. CDR3 DNA sequence: TGTGCCAGCAGCTTGGCCTTAGGGACAGGGCTAGACGAGCAGTACTTC. It encodes CASSLALGTGLDEQYF.

The chain links TRBV20-1 to TRBJ1-1; perhaps TRBD1 as D (5 bases). The CDR3 has 16 residues. The V end was cut by 5 bases, the J end by 2 bases, with 21 bases between. Germline-derived CDR1 and CDR2 are DFQATT and SNEGSKA (reference sequence). The CDR3 nucleotides are TGCAGTGCTCCCCTGGTTTGGGGTGGGGGAAACACTGAAGCTTTCTTT. Translating it yields CSAPLVWGGGNTEAFF.